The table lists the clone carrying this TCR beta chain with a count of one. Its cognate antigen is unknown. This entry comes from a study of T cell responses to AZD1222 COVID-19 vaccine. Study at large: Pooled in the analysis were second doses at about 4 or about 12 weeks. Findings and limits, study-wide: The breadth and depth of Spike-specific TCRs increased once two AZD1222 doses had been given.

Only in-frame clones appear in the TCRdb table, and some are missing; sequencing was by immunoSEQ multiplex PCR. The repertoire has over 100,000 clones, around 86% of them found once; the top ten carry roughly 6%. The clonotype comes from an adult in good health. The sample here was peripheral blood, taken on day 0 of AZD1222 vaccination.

CDR3 region: CATSRALSYGYTF. DNA of the CDR3: TGTGCCACCAGCAGAGCCCTTAGCTATGGCTACACCTTC. The chain uses TRBV15 and TRBJ1-2; D unclear. The CDR3 runs 13 residues. Germline V gene lookup returns CDR1 LNHNV and CDR2 YYDKDF (reference sequence). The germline V and J ends were trimmed by 1 base and 4 bases, with 7 bases remaining between them.